The source of this T cell receptor beta chain is a study of T cell responses to AZD1222 COVID-19 vaccine (dated by TCRdb to 2020 to 2022). Regarding the complete study: A total of 233 trial participants underwent TCR sequencing, of whom 207 received two doses of AZD1222 and around 26 received two doses of the MenACWY control vaccine. Trial participants were enrolled into age subgroups of 18-55, 56-69 and 70-plus years, which contained around 150, 29 and 61 TCR-sequenced participants, respectively.

Study-level results and caveats: Only six AZD1222 recipients were SARS-CoV-2 seropositive at baseline, limiting conclusions about previously exposed vaccinees. Vaccine-associated CD4 TCRs spanned the whole spike protein, with dominant responses in regions 160-218 and 743-854. The 56-69-year group was small, and its depth increase did not reach significance, likely because of low power. Most participants were white British and females outnumbered males, and the authors suggested that clonal diversity may have been underestimated. Nearly half of unique spike-specific TCRs reportedly recognized epitopes outside regions mutated in the B.1.351 and B.1.1.7 variants. Because no day 14 peak-response samples were available, repertoires were characterized only after the peak T cell response. After two AZD1222 doses, spike-specific TCR breadth and depth were significantly higher than at day 0 and than in MenACWY recipients.

CDR1 and CDR2, looked up from the germline V gene, are SGHVS and FQNEAQ. The CDR3 sequence holds 14 residues, the cysteine and phenylalanine included. Only CDR3 DNA is held: 42 bases, read in frame from base 1. Trimming takes 6 bases from V and 2 bases from J, and the germline ends sit 10 bases apart. The CDR3 regions of human TCRbeta chains were analyzed by immunosequencing. As for how the authors treated the data: Repertoire TCRs were matched against a reference library of SARS-CoV-2-specific TCRs generated with the MIRA antigen-specificity platform. Breadth was defined as the fraction of unique TCRs that were SARS-CoV-2-associated. Depth was defined as the fraction of total T cells that were SARS-CoV-2-associated. Each spike-specific TCR was assigned to its reactive spike region and to a CD4 or CD8 class using the MIRA data. Log10-transformed breadth and depth values were compared by one-way ANOVA with Sidak's multiple comparisons tests. TCRdb retrieved this table from immuneACCESS and kept in-frame rearrangements only. Not all clones are present; in checked studies, unresolved V genes account for under half, and no reason is known for the remainder. For V, J and clone size, that table is used; D and trimming come from the DNA. In all, the sample holds about 140,000 clones, and more than 85% of those were seen once. The top ten clonotypes cover over 0.9% of the sample.

A word on this clone: What antigen it recognizes has not been identified. Base qualities are not recorded, but no much larger clone differs from it by a single base.

Read against the paper, the sample's time point label means: baseline before first vaccination. This specimen's treatment or condition label, per the study, means: meningococcal conjugate vaccine given as trial control. Vaccinee samples were obtained from the UK trials COV001 and COV002, which included a single-blind randomized controlled phase 2/3 trial of AZD1222 (ChAdOx1 nCoV-19) in healthy adults. For TCRbeta chain sequencing, PBMC samples were collected from trial participants at day 0 and at day 28 after the second dose. This chain is built from TRBV7-8 and TRBJ2-2; the D gene is perhaps TRBD2, from 5 matching bases. The receptor was isolated from an adult in good health. This specimen consisted of peripheral blood, obtained on day 0 of MenACWY control vaccination. At the DNA level, the sequence is TGTGCCAGCAGTTCAACGGGAAACACCGGGGAGCTGTTTTTT. This is translated as CASSSTGNTGELFF.